The 8 T cell receptor beta chains below come from one sample, sequenced in a study of CD8+CD57+ T cells in acquired aplastic anemia. TCR beta VDJ and CDR3 profiles were obtained from a genomic DNA template. Using its own MiXCR run on the reads, TCRdb lists one record per CDR3 protein. The sample consists of about 180,000 distinct CDR3 sequences, almost 50% of them appearing once. By flow cytometry, patients selected for sequencing had shown an expansion of CD8+CD57+ cells. Input material: sorted CD4+, CD8+, or CD8+CD57+ T cells (not recorded which) from PBMCs. The receptor set was obtained from a human donor with aplastic anemia.

The rearrangement joins TRBV15 to TRBJ2-7; possible D gene TRBD2, 6 bases. The CDR3 contains 15 residues. The V gene lost 6 bases and the J gene lost 0 bases, with 15 bases spanning the gap. The germline CDR1 and CDR2 sequences are LNHNV and YYDKDF (reference sequence). DNA for the CDR3: TGTGCCACCAGGGAGGGGATCGGGAGCTCCTACGAGCAGTACTTC. Protein sequence: CATREGIGSSYEQYF.

This clonotype occurred many times. CDR3 in DNA: TGTGCCAGCAGCCGACAGGGACTCAATCAGCCCCAGCATTTT. It translates to CASSRQGLNQPQHF. The genes are TRBV6-1 and TRBJ1-5; 7 bases fit TRBD1. The germline V gene encodes CDR1 MNHNS and CDR2 SASEGT. The CDR3 spans 14 residues. Germline trimming cut 6 bases from V and 3 bases from J; bases unmatched to any gene: 5.

This clonotype was seen repeatedly, ten times or more. The chain uses TRBV7-9 and TRBJ1-4; 7 bases map to TRBD1. The trim removed 10 bases at V and 5 bases at J, leaving 7 bases unmatched. Per germline, CDR1 SEHNR and CDR2 FQNEAQ (reference sequence). This CDR3 is 13 amino acids long. The CDR3 region is CATNQGENEKLFF. The CDR3 DNA is TGTGCCACAAACCAGGGGGAGAATGAAAAACTGTTTTTT.

Ten or more counts support this clonotype. The chain uses TRBV7-8 and TRBJ1-5; TRBD1 might be the D (6 bases). Germline V gene lookup returns CDR1 SGHVS and CDR2 FQNEAQ. The germline V and J ends were trimmed by 3 bases and 5 bases, with 11 bases remaining between them. There are 14 residues in the CDR3. Here the CDR3 reads CASSLGGGDQPQHF. The CDR3 DNA follows: TGTGCCAGCAGCTTGGGAGGGGGGGATCAGCCCCAGCATTTT. The full variable domain, rest sourced from reference TRBV7-8 and TRBJ1-5, is GAGVSQSPRYKVAKRGQDVALRCDPISGHVSLFWYQQALGQGPEFLTYFQNEAQLDKSGLPSDRFFAERPEGSVSTLKIQRTQQEDSAVYLCASSLGGGDQPQHFGDGTRLSIL.

CDR3 nucleotides: TGTGCCACCAGCAGAGCGCGGACAGGGTCCTCACCCCTCCACTTT. This encodes CATSRARTGSSPLHF. This chain joins TRBV15 and TRBJ1-6; 8 nucleotides match TRBD1. Per the germline V gene, CDR1 is LNHNV and CDR2 is YYDKDF (reference sequence). The V and J ends lost 1 base and 10 bases, in that order; junction bases with no gene match: 6. The CDR3 extends over 15 amino acids.

The rearrangement links TRBV29-1 to TRBJ2-1; no reliable D call. V was cut by 4 bases and J by 7 bases, with 11 bases left in between. This CDR3 has 12 residues. In germline, CDR1 is SQVTM, CDR2 ANQGSEA. The DNA of the CDR3 is TGCAGCGTTGTGAAGGGTGGGAATGAGCAGTTCTTC. The encoded protein is CSVVKGGNEQFF.

This sequence joins TRBV24-1 and TRBJ2-1, with 12 bases matching TRBD2. V trimming: 3 bases; J trimming: 9 bases; junction bases outside the gene matches: 11. The CDR3 is 17 amino acids. Germline CDR1 reads KGHDR; CDR2 reads SFDVKD. CDR3 loop: CATSDGLAGGAKAEQFF. CDR3 coding DNA: TGTGCCACCAGTGATGGCCTAGCGGGAGGGGCCAAGGCTGAGCAGTTCTTC.

V is TRBV24-1 and J is TRBJ2-3; 12 bases are shared with TRBD2. This CDR3 spans 15 amino acids. Germline assignment: CDR1 KGHDR and CDR2 SFDVKD. J was trimmed by 3 bases and V by 7 bases; bases with no gene match: 4. CDR3 nucleotides: TGTGCCACCAGCCTAGCGGGAGGGATGACAGATACGCAGTATTTT. This gives the protein CATSLAGGMTDTQYF.